The sequence of this T cell receptor (beta chain) was determined in a study of T-cell reconstitution after alpha-beta-depleted transplantation in children. Study results and limitations: T-cell counts and diversity at one year following transplant were attributed mainly to newly produced T cells. Some patients owed their high day-60 TCRbeta diversity to surviving recipient T cells and thymic progenitors. Reportedly, alpha-beta T cells present about two months post-transplant originated from several hundred expanded clones of graft origin.

Worth noting for this clonotype: The antigen is not known.

For TCRbeta, the library was prepared with unique molecular identifiers. A single record per CDR3 protein comes from TCRdb applying MiXCR to the PCR reads. Of 450,000 to 550,000 distinct CDR3 sequences listed, more than 9.5% are singletons. The germline gives CDR1 SGHAT, CDR2 FQNNGV. Trimming left V 5 bases short and J 0 bases short, with 18 bases between. The CDR3 is made up of 17 amino acids. This clonotype was sampled from a female patient between 2 and 15 years old who had a stem cell transplant for aplastic anemia, so the T cells may come from the graft donor. The specimen was PBMCs, mostly from graft donor cells, collected 180 days after TCRalphabeta/CD19-depleted stem cell transplant. The gene calls are TRBV11-2 and TRBJ2-3; the D gene is possibly TRBD2 (5 bases). The CDR3 here is CASSPGRTQTSTDTQYF. The CDR3 nucleotides are TGTGCCAGCAGCCCGGGTCGGACTCAGACTAGCACAGATACGCAGTATTTT.